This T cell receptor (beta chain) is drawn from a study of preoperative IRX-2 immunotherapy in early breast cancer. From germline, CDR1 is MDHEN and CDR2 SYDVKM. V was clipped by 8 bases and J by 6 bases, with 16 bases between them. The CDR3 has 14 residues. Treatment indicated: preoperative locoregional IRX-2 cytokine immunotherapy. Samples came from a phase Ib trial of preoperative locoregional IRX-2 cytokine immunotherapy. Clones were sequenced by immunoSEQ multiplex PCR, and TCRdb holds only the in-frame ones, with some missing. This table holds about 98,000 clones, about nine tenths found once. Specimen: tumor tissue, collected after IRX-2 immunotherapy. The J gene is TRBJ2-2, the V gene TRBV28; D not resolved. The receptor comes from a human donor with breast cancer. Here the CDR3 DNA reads TGTGCCAGCCATCCGAGCAGCCCTGCCGGGGAGCTGTTTTTT. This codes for CASHPSSPAGELFF.